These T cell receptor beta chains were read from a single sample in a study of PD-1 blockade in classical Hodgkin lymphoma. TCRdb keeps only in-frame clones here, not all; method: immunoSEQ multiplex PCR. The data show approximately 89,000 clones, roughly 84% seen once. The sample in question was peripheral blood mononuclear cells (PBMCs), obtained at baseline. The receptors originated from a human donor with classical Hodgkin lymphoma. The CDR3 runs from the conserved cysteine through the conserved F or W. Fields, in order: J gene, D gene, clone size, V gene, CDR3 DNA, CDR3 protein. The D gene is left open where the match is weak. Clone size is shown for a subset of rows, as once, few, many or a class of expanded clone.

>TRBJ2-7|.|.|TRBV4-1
TGCGCCAGCAGCCAACCGGCGGGCGAGCAGTACTTC
CASSQPAGEQYF
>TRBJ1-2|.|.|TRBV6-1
TGTGCCAGCAGCGCTGAACCTAACTATGGCTACACCTTC
CASSAEPNYGYTF
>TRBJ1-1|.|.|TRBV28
TGTGCCAGCACATTGGGCAACACTGAAGCTTTCTTT
CASTLGNTEAFF
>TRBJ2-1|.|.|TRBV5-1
TGCGCCAGCAGCCATGGAGGGCAGTCCTACAATGAGCAGTTCTTC
CASSHGGQSYNEQFF
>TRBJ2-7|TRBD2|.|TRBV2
TGTGCCAGCAGGGGACTAGCGGGAGGACACGAGCAGTACTTC
CASRGLAGGHEQYF
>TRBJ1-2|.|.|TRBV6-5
TGTGCCAGCAGTTACACTCGACAGAACTATGGCTACACCTTC
CASSYTRQNYGYTF
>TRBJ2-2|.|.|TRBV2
TGTGCCAGCAGGGGGTCTCTTAACACCGGGGAGCTGTTTTTT
CASRGSLNTGELFF
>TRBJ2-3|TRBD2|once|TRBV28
TGTGCCAGCAGTACCCTAGCGGCGGGCACAGATACGCAGTATTTT
CASSTLAAGTDTQYF
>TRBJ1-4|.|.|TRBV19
TGTGCCAGTAGTACCACGTGGAGAGGCGAAAAACTGTTTTTT
CASSTTWRGEKLFF
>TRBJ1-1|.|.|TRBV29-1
TGCAGCGTTGGGGGCGTAGGGGAACACACTGAAGCTTTCTTT
CSVGGVGEHTEAFF
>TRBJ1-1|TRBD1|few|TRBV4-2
TGTGCCAGCAGCGCTGACAGGGAAAGGAGAGCTTTCTTT
CASSADRERRAFF
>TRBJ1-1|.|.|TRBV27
TGTGCCAGCAGTTCACAGGCGTTCTTCATGAACACTGAAGCTTTCTTT
CASSSQAFFMNTEAFF
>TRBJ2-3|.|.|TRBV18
TGTGCCAGCTCATCACAGGGTCACGATACGCAGTATTTT
CASSSQGHDTQYF
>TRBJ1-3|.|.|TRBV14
TGTGCCAGCAGCCAGGGACGGAACAGGGATAACTCTGGAAACACCATATATTTT
CASSQGRNRDNSGNTIYF
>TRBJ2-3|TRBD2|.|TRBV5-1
TGCGCCAGCAGCACGGGACTAGCGGGAGCGGATACGCAGTATTTT
CASSTGLAGADTQYF
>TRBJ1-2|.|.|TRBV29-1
TGCAGCGTTTTGGACGATGGCTACACCTTC
CSVLDDGYTF
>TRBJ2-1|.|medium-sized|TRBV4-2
TGTGCCAGCAGCCCCGGACTGAACAATGAGCAGTTCTTC
CASSPGLNNEQFF
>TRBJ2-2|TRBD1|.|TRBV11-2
TGTGCCAGCAGGCAGACAGGGGGGAACACCGGGGAGCTGTTTTTT
CASRQTGGNTGELFF
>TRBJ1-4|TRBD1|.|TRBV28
TGTGCCAGCAGCCCCCCGGGACAGGGGAATGAAAAACTGTTTTTT
CASSPPGQGNEKLFF
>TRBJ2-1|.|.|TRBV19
TGTGCCAGTACCCCTATTGGCGGGACGCCCTACAATGAGCAGTTCTTC
CASTPIGGTPYNEQFF
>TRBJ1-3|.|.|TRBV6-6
TGTGCCAGCAGTATACAGGGAGGAAACACCATATATTTT
CASSIQGGNTIYF
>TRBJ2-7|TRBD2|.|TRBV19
TGTGCCAGCAAACTAGCGGGAGGATCCTACGAGCAGTACTTC
CASKLAGGSYEQYF
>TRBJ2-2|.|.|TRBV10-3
TGTGCCATCAGTGAGTCGATGGCGGGTACCGCGAACACCGGGGAGCTGTTTTTT
CAISESMAGTANTGELFF
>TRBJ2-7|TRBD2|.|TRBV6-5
TGTGCCAGCAGGGCTAGCGGGAGGGCCTTCTACGAGCAGTACTTC
CASRASGRAFYEQYF
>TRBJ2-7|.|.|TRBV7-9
TGTGCCAGCAGCTCTTCGTCCTACGAGCAGTACTTC
CASSSSSYEQYF
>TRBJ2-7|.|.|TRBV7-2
TGTGCCAGCAGCTTATTGGGGGTCTACGAGCAGTACTTC
CASSLLGVYEQYF
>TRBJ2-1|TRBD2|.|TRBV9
TGTGCCAGCAGCGTAGGGCAGGGAGGGCACAATGAGCAGTTCTTC
CASSVGQGGHNEQFF
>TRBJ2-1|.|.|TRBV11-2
TGTGCCAGCAGCTTAGATCGTGCAGGCGGTGAGCAGTTCTTC
CASSLDRAGGEQFF
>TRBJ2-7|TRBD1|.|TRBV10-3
TGTGCCATCAGCCCGGGACAGGGGGTCGAGCAGTACTTC
CAISPGQGVEQYF
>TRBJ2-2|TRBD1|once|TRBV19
TGTGCCAGTCATCCAGGGGGCGCACGTAACACCGGGGAGCTGTTTTTT
CASHPGGARNTGELFF
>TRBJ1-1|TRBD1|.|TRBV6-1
TGTGCCAGCAGGGGGGGACAGGGTAAAGCTTTCTTT
CASRGGQGKAFF
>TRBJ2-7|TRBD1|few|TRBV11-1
TGTGCCAGCAGCCAGGGACAGGGGTTGTTCGAGCAGTACTTC
CASSQGQGLFEQYF
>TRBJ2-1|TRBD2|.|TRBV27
TGTGCCAGCAGACCCGGACTAGCGGCTAGGAGTAATGAGCAGTTCTTC
CASRPGLAARSNEQFF
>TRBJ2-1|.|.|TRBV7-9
TGTGCCAGCAGCTTAGGGACGGGGGTGTACAATGAGCAGTTCTTC
CASSLGTGVYNEQFF
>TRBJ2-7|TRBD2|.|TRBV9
TGTGCCAGCAGCCCGGGACTAGCGGGCCTCTACGAGCAGTACTTC
CASSPGLAGLYEQYF
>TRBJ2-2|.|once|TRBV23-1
TGCGCCAGCAGTCTGTCGACAGGAACCTTGAACACCGGGGAGCTGTTTTTT
CASSLSTGTLNTGELFF
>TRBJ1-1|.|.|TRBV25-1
TGTGCCTCCAATGGTGGGATTAGCGACACTGAAGCTTTCTTT
CASNGGISDTEAFF
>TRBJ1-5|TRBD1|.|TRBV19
TGTGCCAGTAGTCCGTCACAGGGGCGGCGGGTCGATCAGCCCCAGCATTTT
CASSPSQGRRVDQPQHF
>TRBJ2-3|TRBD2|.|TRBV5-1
TGCGCCAGCAGCTTGGCGCGGCGGGAGAGCACAGATACGCAGTATTTT
CASSLARRESTDTQYF
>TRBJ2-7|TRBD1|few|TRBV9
TGTGCCAGCAGCGTAGCCGGACAGGGGGCAAGGCAGTACTTC
CASSVAGQGARQYF
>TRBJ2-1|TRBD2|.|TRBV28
TGTGCCAGTAACCCCACTAGCGGGAGGTTGAATGAGCAGTTCTTC
CASNPTSGRLNEQFF
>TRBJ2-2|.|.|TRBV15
TGTGCCACCAGCAGAGATTATGCAGGGGCGGACACCGGGGAGCTGTTTTTT
CATSRDYAGADTGELFF
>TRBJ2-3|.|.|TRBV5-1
TGCGCCAGCAGCTTGGGGGCACTGCTTAGCACAGATACGCAGTATTTT
CASSLGALLSTDTQYF
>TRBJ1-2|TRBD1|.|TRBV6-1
TGTGCCAGCAGGACAGGGACGCTGGGTGGCTACACCTTC
CASRTGTLGGYTF
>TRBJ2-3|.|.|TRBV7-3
TGTGCCAGCAGCTTTGGGACTCACCTCAGCACAGATACGCAGTATTTT
CASSFGTHLSTDTQYF
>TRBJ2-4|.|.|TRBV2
TGTGCCAGCAGGACATGGGCCGACAAAAACATTCAGTACTTC
CASRTWADKNIQYF
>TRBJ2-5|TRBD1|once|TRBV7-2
TGTGCCAGCAGCTTCAGGGGGTGGGAGACCCAGTACTTC
CASSFRGWETQYF
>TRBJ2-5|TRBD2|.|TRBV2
TGTGCCAGCAAAGCCGGGACTAGCTGGGAGACCCAGTACTTC
CASKAGTSWETQYF
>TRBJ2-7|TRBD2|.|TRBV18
TGTGCCAGCTCATCGGGGACTAGCGGGAGCTACGAGCAGTACTTC
CASSSGTSGSYEQYF
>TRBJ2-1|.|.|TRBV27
TGTGCCAGTAACCCCGGGGGAACCAATGAGCAGTTCTTC
CASNPGGTNEQFF